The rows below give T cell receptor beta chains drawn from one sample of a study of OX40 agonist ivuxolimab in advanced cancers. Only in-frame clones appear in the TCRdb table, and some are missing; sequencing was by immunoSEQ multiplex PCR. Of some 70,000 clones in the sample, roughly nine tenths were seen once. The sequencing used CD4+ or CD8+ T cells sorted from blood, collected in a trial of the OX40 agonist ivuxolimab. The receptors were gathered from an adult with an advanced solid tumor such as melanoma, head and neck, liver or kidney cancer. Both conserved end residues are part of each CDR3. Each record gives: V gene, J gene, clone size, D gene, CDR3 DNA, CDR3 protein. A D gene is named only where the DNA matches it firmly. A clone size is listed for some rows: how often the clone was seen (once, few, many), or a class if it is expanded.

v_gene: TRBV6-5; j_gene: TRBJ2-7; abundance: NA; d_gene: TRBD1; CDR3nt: TGTGCCAGCAGTGTTGGGACAGCCTCCTACGAGCAGTACTTC; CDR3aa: CASSVGTASYEQYF
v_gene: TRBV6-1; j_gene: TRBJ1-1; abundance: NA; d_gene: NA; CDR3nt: TGTGCCAGCACCGAGGGGGTATTCACTGAAGCTTTCTTT; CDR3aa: CASTEGVFTEAFF
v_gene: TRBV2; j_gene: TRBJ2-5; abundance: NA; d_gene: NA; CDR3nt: TGTGCCAGCAGGGGTTCGGGTGCACCCCAAGAGACCCAGTACTTC; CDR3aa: CASRGSGAPQETQYF
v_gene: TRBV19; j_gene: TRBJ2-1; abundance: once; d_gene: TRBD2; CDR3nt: TGTGCCAGTAGCGCCACGGCGGGGGGGGGTAGTGAGCAGTTCTTC; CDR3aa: CASSATAGGGSEQFF
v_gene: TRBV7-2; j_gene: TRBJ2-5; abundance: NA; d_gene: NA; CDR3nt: TGTGCCAGCAGCTTAGGAGTTTTTGGGTACCAAGAGACCCAGTACTTC; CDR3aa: CASSLGVFGYQETQYF
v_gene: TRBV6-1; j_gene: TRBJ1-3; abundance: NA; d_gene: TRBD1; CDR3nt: TGTGCCAGCAATACAGGGGGTGTAGGAGGAAACACCATATATTTT; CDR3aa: CASNTGGVGGNTIYF
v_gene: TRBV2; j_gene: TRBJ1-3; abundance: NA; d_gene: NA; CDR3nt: TGTGCCAGCAGTGTGAGTTCCGCAAACACCATATATTTT; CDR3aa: CASSVSSANTIYF
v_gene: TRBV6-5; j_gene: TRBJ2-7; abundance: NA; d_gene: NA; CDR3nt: TGTGCCAGCAGTTACTGGGGAAGCTCCTACGAGCAGTACTTC; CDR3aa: CASSYWGSSYEQYF
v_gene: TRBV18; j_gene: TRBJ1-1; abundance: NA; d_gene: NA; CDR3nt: TGTGCCAGCTCACCACCCAGGGACACTGAAGCTTTCTTT; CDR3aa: CASSPPRDTEAFF
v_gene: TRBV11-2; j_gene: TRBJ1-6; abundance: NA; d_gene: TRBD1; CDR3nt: TGTGCCAGCAGCTTAGATCCCCACCAACAGGGGTATAATTCACCCCTCCACTTT; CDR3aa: CASSLDPHQQGYNSPLHF
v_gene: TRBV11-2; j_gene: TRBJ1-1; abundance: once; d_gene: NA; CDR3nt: TGTGCCAGCAGCTTAGAAGGGCAGGCGAACACTGAAGCTTTCTTT; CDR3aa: CASSLEGQANTEAFF
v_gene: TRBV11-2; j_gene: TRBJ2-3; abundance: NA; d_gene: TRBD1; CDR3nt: TGTGCCAGCAGCTTAGCGACAGGGGTGGATACGCAGTATTTT; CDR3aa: CASSLATGVDTQYF
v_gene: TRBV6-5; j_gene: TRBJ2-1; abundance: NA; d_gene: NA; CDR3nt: TGTGCCAGCAGATCAGACGGGACTCCCGCGGGTGAGCAGTTCTTC; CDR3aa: CASRSDGTPAGEQFF
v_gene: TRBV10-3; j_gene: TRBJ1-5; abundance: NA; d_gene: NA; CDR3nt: TGTGCCATCCGGGACCCCAGCGACAGCGGCGGTCAGCCCCAGCATTTT; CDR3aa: CAIRDPSDSGGQPQHF
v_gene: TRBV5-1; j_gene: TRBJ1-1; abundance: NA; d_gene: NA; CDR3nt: TGCGCCAGCAGCCCAACGGGTAGGGATCGCACTGAAGCTTTCTTT; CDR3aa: CASSPTGRDRTEAFF
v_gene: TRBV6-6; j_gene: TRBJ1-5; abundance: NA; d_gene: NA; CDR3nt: TGTGCCAGCAGTTACGGCTGGCAGAATAGCAATCAGCCCCAGCATTTT; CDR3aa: CASSYGWQNSNQPQHF
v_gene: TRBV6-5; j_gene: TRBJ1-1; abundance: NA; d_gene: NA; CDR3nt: TGTGCCAGCAGTTACACAGGGTGGGACACTGAAGCTTTCTTT; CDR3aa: CASSYTGWDTEAFF
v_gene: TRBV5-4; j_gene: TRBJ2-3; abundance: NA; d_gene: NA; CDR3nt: TGTGCCAGCAGCCAGGGACTTACTAGCACAGATACGCAGTATTTT; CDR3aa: CASSQGLTSTDTQYF
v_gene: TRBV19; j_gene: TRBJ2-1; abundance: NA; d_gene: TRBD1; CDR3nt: TGTGCCAGTAGTATTACCGGGACAGCCAACTCCTACAATGAGCAGTTCTTC; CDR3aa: CASSITGTANSYNEQFF
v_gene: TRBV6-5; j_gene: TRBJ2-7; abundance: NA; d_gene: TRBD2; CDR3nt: TGTGCCAGCAGTTCTCCGGGACTAGCCTACGAGCAGTACTTC; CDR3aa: CASSSPGLAYEQYF
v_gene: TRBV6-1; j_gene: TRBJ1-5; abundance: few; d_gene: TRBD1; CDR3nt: TGTGCCAGCAGTGAGGGACAGGGGGCTCAGCCCCAGCATTTT; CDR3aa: CASSEGQGAQPQHF
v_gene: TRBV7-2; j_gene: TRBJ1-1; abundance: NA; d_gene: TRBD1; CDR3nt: TGTGCCAGCAGCACCAGGCAGGGGGGCGAGGCTTTCTTT; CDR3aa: CASSTRQGGEAFF
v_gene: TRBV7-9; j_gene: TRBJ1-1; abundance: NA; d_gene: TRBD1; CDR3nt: TGTGCCAGCAGCGGTAAGGGGGCGGACGCTTTCTTT; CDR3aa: CASSGKGADAFF
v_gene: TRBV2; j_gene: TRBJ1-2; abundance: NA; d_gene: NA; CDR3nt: TGTGCCAGCACTCCTCCCGGGACCCCTAACTATGGCTACACCTTC; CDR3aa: CASTPPGTPNYGYTF
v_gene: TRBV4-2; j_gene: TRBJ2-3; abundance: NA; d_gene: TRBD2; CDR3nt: TGTGCCAGCAGCCAACGGAAAGAGCGGGGGGGCTTTGATACGCAGTATTTT; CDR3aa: CASSQRKERGGFDTQYF
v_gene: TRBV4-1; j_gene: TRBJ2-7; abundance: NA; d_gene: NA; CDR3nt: TGCGCCAGCAGCCGGGACGTATCCTACGAGCAGTACTTC; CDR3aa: CASSRDVSYEQYF
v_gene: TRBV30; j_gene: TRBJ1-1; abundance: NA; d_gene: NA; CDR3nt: TGTGCCTGGACCTTGAGGGGAGGGGCTGAAGCTTTCTTT; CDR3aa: CAWTLRGGAEAFF
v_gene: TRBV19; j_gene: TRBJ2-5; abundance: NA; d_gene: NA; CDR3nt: TGTGCCAGTAGTACTCGGCCCTCAGAGACCCAGTACTTC; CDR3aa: CASSTRPSETQYF
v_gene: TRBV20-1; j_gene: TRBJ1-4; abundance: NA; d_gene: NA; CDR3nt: TGCAGTGCAAGAAGTGGGGAAAAACTGTTTTTT; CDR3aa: CSARSGEKLFF
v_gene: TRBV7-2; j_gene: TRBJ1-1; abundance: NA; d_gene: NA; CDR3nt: TGTGCCAGCAGCTTAGTTGGGCAGAAAAACACTGAAGCTTTCTTT; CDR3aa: CASSLVGQKNTEAFF
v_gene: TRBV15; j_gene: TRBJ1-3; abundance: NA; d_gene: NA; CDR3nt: TGTGCCACCAGCAGAGTGGGTGCGTCACTGGTTAACACCATATATTTT; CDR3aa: CATSRVGASLVNTIYF
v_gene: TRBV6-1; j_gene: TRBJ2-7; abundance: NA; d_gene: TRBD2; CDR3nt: TGTGCCAGCAGTGACGAGACTAGCGGGGGCTACGAGCAGTACTTC; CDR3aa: CASSDETSGGYEQYF
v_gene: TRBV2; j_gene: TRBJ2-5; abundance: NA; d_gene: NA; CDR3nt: TGTGCCAGCAGTGAAGCCCCCCTTCTAGCCATACCGGGACAAGAGACCCAGTACTTC; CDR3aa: CASSEAPLLAIPGQETQYF
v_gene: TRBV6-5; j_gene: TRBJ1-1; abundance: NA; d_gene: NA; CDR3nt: TGTGCCAGCAGTTCCGGGGAGCGGGGGAACACTGAAGCTTTCTTT; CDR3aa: CASSSGERGNTEAFF
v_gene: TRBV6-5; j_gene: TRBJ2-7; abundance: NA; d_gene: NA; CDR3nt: TGTGCCAGCAGTTACTCGGACGCTCACGAGCAGTACTTC; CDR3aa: CASSYSDAHEQYF
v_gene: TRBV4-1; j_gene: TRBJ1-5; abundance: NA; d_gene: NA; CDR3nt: TGCGCCAGCAGCCAAACATTAGTCCGTGGCAATCAGCCCCAGCATTTT; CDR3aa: CASSQTLVRGNQPQHF
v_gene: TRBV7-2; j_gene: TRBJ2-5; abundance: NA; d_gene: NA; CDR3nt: TGTGCCAGCAGCTTAGATGGCAGGAGAGGAGAGACCCAGTACTTC; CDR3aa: CASSLDGRRGETQYF
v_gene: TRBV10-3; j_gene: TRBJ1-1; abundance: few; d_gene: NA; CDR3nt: TGTGCCATCGGAACAGAGATATCCACTGAAGCTTTCTTT; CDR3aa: CAIGTEISTEAFF
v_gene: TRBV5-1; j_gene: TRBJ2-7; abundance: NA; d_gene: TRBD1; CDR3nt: TGCGCCAGCAGCATAGGGACAGGGGTTAACTACGAGCAGTACTTC; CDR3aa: CASSIGTGVNYEQYF
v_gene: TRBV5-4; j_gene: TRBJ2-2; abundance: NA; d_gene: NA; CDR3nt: TGTGCCAGTCACCTAGGGGCAGCGAACACCGGGGAGCTGTTTTTT; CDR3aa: CASHLGAANTGELFF
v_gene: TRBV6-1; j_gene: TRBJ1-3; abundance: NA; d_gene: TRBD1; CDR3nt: TGTGCCAGCAGTGTCGGGGAGGGGGCGCTAAACACCATATATTTT; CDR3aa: CASSVGEGALNTIYF
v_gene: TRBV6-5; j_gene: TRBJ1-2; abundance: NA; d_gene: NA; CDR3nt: TGTGCCAGCGCTTACTATGGGTACACCTTC; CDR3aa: CASAYYGYTF
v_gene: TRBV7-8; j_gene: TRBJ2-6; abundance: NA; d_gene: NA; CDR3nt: TGTGCCAGCAGCCCTCGACAGCGAAGCTACTCTGGGGCCAACGTCCTGACTTTC; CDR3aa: CASSPRQRSYSGANVLTF
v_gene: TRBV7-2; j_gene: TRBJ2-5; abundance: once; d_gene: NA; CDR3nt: TGTGCCAGCAGCTTAACGGCCCAAGAGACCCAGTACTTC; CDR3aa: CASSLTAQETQYF
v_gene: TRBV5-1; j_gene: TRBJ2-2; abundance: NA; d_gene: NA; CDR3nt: TGCGCCAGCAGCTTTAACCGCCAGAGGAACACCGGGGAGCTGTTTTTT; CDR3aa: CASSFNRQRNTGELFF
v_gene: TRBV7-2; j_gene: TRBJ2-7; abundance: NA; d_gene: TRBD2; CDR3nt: TGTGCCAGCAGCTTAGCGGGACTAGCGGTATCCTACGAGCAGTACTTC; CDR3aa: CASSLAGLAVSYEQYF
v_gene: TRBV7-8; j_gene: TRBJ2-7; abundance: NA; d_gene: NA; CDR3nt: TGTGCCAGCAGCCAGACACGGGGTGAGCAGTACTTC; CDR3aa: CASSQTRGEQYF
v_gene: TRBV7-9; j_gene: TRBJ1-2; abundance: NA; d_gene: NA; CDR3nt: TGTGCCAGCAGCTTAGTTTACTATGGCTACACCTTC; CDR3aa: CASSLVYYGYTF
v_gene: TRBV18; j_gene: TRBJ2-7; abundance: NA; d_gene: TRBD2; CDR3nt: TGTGCCAGCTCACCCAGCTCTAGCGGGGGGGCCAACGAGCAGTACTTC; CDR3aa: CASSPSSSGGANEQYF
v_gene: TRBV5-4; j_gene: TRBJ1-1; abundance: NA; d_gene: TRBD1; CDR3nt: TGTGCCAGCAGCCCCCGACAGGGGAACACTGAAGCTTTCTTT; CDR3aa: CASSPRQGNTEAFF
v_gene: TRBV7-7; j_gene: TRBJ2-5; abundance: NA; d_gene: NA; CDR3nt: TGTGCCAGCAGCTTAGCGGGGGGCGGAGGAGAGACCCAGTACTTC; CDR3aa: CASSLAGGGGETQYF
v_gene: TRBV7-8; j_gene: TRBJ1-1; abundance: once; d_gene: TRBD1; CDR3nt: TGTGCCAGCAGCTTGAGGGACAGGGCGAACACTGAAGCTTTCTTT; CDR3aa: CASSLRDRANTEAFF
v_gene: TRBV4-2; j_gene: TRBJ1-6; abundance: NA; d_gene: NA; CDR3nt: TGTGCCAGCAGCCAAGATTTCTGGGGGGCGGGTAATTCACCCCTCCACTTT; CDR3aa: CASSQDFWGAGNSPLHF
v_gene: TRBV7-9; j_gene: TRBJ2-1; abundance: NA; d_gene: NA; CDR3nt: TGTGCCAGCAGCTCCCCCCTATACAGGTCTAACAATGAGCAGTTCTTC; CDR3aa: CASSSPLYRSNNEQFF
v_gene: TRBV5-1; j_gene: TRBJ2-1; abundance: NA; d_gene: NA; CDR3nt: TGCGCCAGCAGCTTGTCTTTGCCAGAGAGCGGTGAGCAGTTCTTC; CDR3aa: CASSLSLPESGEQFF